A single sample gave rise to the 25 T cell receptor beta chains below, sequenced in a study of cytomegalovirus exposure and HLA in healthy donors (dated by TCRdb to between 2016 and 2019). The protocol used for the library was the immunoSEQ multiplex PCR assay. For the multiplex PCR, a mixture combining 60 forward primers for TCR Vbeta segments and 13 reverse primers for TCR Jbeta segments was used. TCRdb took this table from immuneACCESS and kept in-frame rearrangements with V and J called. Such tables lack part of the clones; where checked against another copy, unresolved V genes explain under half of the gap, and the rest is unexplained. The sample yields some 74,000 clones; around 80% were counted once. The biggest ten clones account for 1.1% of the sample. The specimen sequenced was PBMCs. These receptors all stem from a male donor in good health and CMV-seronegative.

In its sample, this clone was seen a few times. The V and J genes are TRBV19 and TRBJ1-1; 7 bases line up with TRBD1. CDR3 length equals 16 residues. The trim removed 5 bases at V and 5 bases at J, leaving 14 bases unmatched. Germline values: CDR1 LNHDA, CDR2 SQIVND (reference sequence). The chain's CDR3 is CASSPGTVILGTEAFF. In DNA, the CDR3 is TGTGCCAGTAGTCCTGGGACAGTGATTTTAGGGACTGAAGCTTTCTTT.

Worth noting for this clone: The junction differs from germline at one of its ends, possibly a read error. V gene TRBV6-1 combines with J gene TRBJ1-1; possible D gene TRBD1, 6 bases. The CDR3 runs 12 residues. Germline V lookup: CDR1 MNHNS, CDR2 SASEGT. The CDR3 region has the DNA TGCCAAACTCAGTGGGGGCAGACTGAAGCTTTCTTT. It specifies CQTQWGQTEAFF.

The chain is built from TRBV27 and TRBJ1-5, with TRBD1 matching 9 bases. This CDR3 is 15 amino acids long. Germline V gene data show CDR1 as MNHEY and CDR2 as SMNVEV (reference sequence). The ends lost 6 bases at V and 4 bases at J; junction bases unmatched: 7. CDR3 DNA sequence: TGTGCCAGCAGATTTACTGGACAGGGGAATCAGCCCCAGCATTTT. Translating gives CASRFTGQGNQPQHF.

V gene TRBV19 combines with J gene TRBJ2-6; a weak D match, TRBD1 (6 bases). The germline CDR1 and CDR2 sequences are LNHDA and SQIVND (reference sequence). V was pared by 3 bases and J by 1 base, with 13 bases between. The CDR3 is 17 amino acids. CDR3 sequence (DNA): TGTGCCAGTAGTATTCCAGGGGAAAGGTCTGGGGCCAACGTCCTGACTTTC. Encoded protein: CASSIPGERSGANVLTF.

The chain has TRBV7-6 and TRBJ2-3; D unclear. The germline V gene has CDR1 SGHVS and CDR2 FNYEAQ. Trimming stripped 5 bases from V and 1 base from J, with 10 bases between. The CDR3 contains 14 residues. The DNA of the CDR3 is TGTGCCAGCAGCCCCCGTCCCCGCACAGATACGCAGTATTTT. It codes for CASSPRPRTDTQYF.

The chain recombines TRBV7-8 with TRBJ1-3; perhaps TRBD1 as D (6 bases). V was clipped by 0 bases and J by 9 bases, with 21 bases between them. Germline V gene data show CDR1 as SGHVS and CDR2 as FQNEAQ. The CDR3 covers 17 residues. The CDR3 protein is CASSLAADSTLRGTIYF. The CDR3 bases are TGTGCCAGCAGCTTAGCCGCGGACAGTACACTTCGGGGCACCATATATTTT.

The genes are TRBV30 and TRBJ2-1; 12 bases map to TRBD2. V trimming: 2 bases; J trimming: 5 bases; junction bases outside the gene matches: 1. Germline V CDR1 and CDR2: GTSNPN, SVGIG (reference sequence). This CDR3 contains 14 residues. This chain's CDR3 is CAWSTSGRNNEQFF. The CDR3 nucleotides read TGTGCCTGGAGTACTAGCGGGAGGAACAATGAGCAGTTCTTC.

This clone is a singleton in its sample. This chain joins TRBV9 and TRBJ1-1, with D possibly TRBD1 on 6 matching bases. Per the germline V gene, CDR1 is SGDLS and CDR2 is YYNGEE. Trimming removed 2 bases at V and 1 base at J, with 12 bases between. The length of the CDR3 is 15 residues. The CDR3: CASSVQGMGNTEAFF. The CDR3 bases are TGTGCCAGCAGCGTCCAGGGGATGGGGAACACTGAAGCTTTCTTT.

Only one count was recorded for this clone. The chain combines TRBV6-4 with TRBJ1-3, with D perhaps matching TRBD1 (6 bases). Trimming shortened V by 0 bases and J by 1 base, and 22 bases separated the two germline ends. This CDR3 is 20 amino acids long. Per the germline V gene, CDR1 is MRHNA and CDR2 is SNTAGT. The CDR3 nucleotides are TGTGCCAGCAGTGACTCTCTCGTATTGGTAAAGGGGGTATCTGGAAACACCATATATTTT. Protein product: CASSDSLVLVKGVSGNTIYF.

This sequence joins TRBV30 and TRBJ2-1; D call uncertain. CDR1 is GTSNPN, CDR2 SVGIG, per germline (reference sequence). The CDR3 consists of 11 residues. With 5 bases removed from V and 10 bases from J, the gap between germline ends came to 12 bases. The CDR3 bases are TGTGCCTGGGGCCGTGACGGGGAGCAGTTCTTC. It yields the protein CAWGRDGEQFF.

V gene TRBV5-1 combines with J gene TRBJ1-1, with 7 bases that match TRBD1. Germline CDR1 SGHRS, CDR2 YFSETQ. The CDR3 runs 14 residues. V was pared by 5 bases and J by 1 base, with 5 bases of the junction left unmatched. The CDR3 spells CASRSDRANTEAFF. CDR3 nucleotides: TGCGCCAGCAGATCCGACAGGGCGAACACTGAAGCTTTCTTT.

Details on this clone: At one end, the junction sequence differs from germline, possibly due to a read error. The chain employs TRBV5-1 and TRBJ1-2; D might be TRBD1 (5 bases). Germline assignment: CDR1 SGHRS and CDR2 YFSETQ. The CDR3 totals 13 residues. CDR3 in amino acids: CASSPQGLHGYPF. As DNA, the CDR3 is TGCGCCAGCAGCCCCCAGGGTCTTCATGGCTACCCCTTC.

The gene calls are TRBV19 and TRBJ2-1, with 8 nucleotides matching TRBD2. There are 14 residues in the CDR3. Unmatched junction bases numbered 2, after V lost 1 base and J lost 6 bases. Germline lookup yields CDR1 LNHDA and CDR2 SQIVND (reference sequence). The CDR3 spells CASSIAGGGNEQFF. The CDR3 bases are TGTGCCAGTAGTATAGCGGGAGGGGGCAATGAGCAGTTCTTC.

This clone was picked up one time. This sequence joins TRBV10-3 and TRBJ2-3; TRBD2 aligns across 10 bases. The CDR3 length is 15 residues. V was pared by 5 bases and J by 4 bases, with 6 bases of the junction left unmatched. Germline V gene data show CDR1 as ENHRY and CDR2 as SYGVKD. The CDR3 DNA is TGTGCCATCAGTCCTATCGGGACTAGCGCAGATACGCAGTATTTT. Protein: CAISPIGTSADTQYF.

Here the CDR3 DNA reads TGTGCCAGCAGCCCAGACAACGGATTTTATGGCTACACCTTC. Amino acids: CASSPDNGFYGYTF. This chain uses TRBV7-6 with TRBJ1-2; no definite D call. V lost 5 bases and J 5 bases, leaving 15 bases between the germline ends. The CDR3 is 14 residues long. Germline V gives CDR1 SGHVS, CDR2 FNYEAQ.

The chain recombines TRBV29-1 with TRBJ2-5, with 12 bases aligning to TRBD1. There are 13 residues in the CDR3. Per germline, CDR1 SQVTM and CDR2 ANQGSEA. For the CDR3, the DNA is TGCAGTGCTGAGGGACAGGGGGCGGGTGAGCAGTACTTC. The encoded protein is CSAEGQGAGEQYF.

The chain joins TRBV14 to TRBJ1-2; D possibly corresponds to TRBD1 (6 bases). The germline CDR1 and CDR2 sequences are SGHDN and FVKESK. CDR3 length equals 13 residues. V was clipped by 1 base and J by 4 bases, with 7 bases between them. DNA of the CDR3: TGTGCCAGCAGCCAAGGCAGGGGCTATGGCTACACCTTC. As protein: CASSQGRGYGYTF.

The chain employs TRBV7-9 and TRBJ2-5; D possibly corresponds to TRBD1 (5 bases). The CDR3 is 14 residues long. The V gene lost 3 bases and the J gene lost 6 bases, with 14 bases spanning the gap. Germline CDR1 and CDR2: SEHNR and FQNEAQ (reference sequence). DNA of the CDR3: TGTGCCAGCAGCTTTCTGCAGGGTCCGAAGACCCAGTACTTC. As protein: CASSFLQGPKTQYF.

This clone was observed once. This sequence joins TRBV19 and TRBJ2-5; 8 bases match TRBD2. Germline lookup yields CDR1 LNHDA and CDR2 SQIVND (reference sequence). The CDR3 runs 15 residues. The V gene end was trimmed by 6 bases and the J gene end by 11 bases; junction bases not matched to a gene: 17. CDR3 DNA: TGTGCCAGTAGCCAAGACCCGGGAGGGGTTTTATTGCAGTACTTC. Protein: CASSQDPGGVLLQYF. Full variable domain (remainder filled in from reference TRBV19 and TRBJ2-5): DGGITQSPKYLFRKEGQNVTLSCEQNLNHDAMYWYRQDPGQGLRLIYYSQIVNDFQKGDIAEGYSVSREKKESFPLTVTSAQKNPTAFYLCASSQDPGGVLLQYFGPGTRLLVL.

The chain employs TRBV6-4 and TRBJ2-3; D is possibly TRBD2 (5 bases). CDR3 length equals 15 residues. Between the trimmed V and J ends, which lost 3 bases and 4 bases, there was a span of 14 bases. Germline V gives CDR1 MRHNA, CDR2 SNTAGT. CDR3 protein: CASSESGAVSDTQYF. DNA for the CDR3: TGTGCCAGCAGTGAATCCGGAGCGGTCTCAGATACGCAGTATTTT.

This chain joins TRBV2 and TRBJ1-5, with D tentatively TRBD1 (5 bases). The germline CDR1 and CDR2 sequences are SNHLY and FYNNEI. The CDR3 has 15 amino acids. With 6 bases removed from V and 4 bases from J, the gap between germline ends came to 16 bases. The CDR3 loop is CASSSDPGVNQPQHF. The DNA for the CDR3 is TGTGCCAGCAGCAGTGATCCGGGGGTTAATCAGCCCCAGCATTTT. Together with reference TRBV2 and TRBJ1-5, the CDR3 gives the full variable domain: EPEVTQTPSHQVTQMGQEVILRCVPISNHLYFYWYRQILGQKVEFLVSFYNNEISEKSEIFDDQFSVERPDGSNFTLKIRSTKLEDSAMYFCASSSDPGVNQPQHFGDGTRLSIL.

The chain carries TRBV27 and TRBJ2-3; 12 nucleotides match TRBD2. V was clipped by 4 bases and J by 1 base; unmatched bases: 12. The CDR3 contains 19 residues. CDR1 MNHEY and CDR2 SMNVEV come from the germline V gene (reference sequence). As DNA, the CDR3 is TGTGCCAGCAGTTCCTGGGGCCTAGCGGGAGGGGCCCGCACAGATACGCAGTATTTT. The encoded protein is CASSSWGLAGGARTDTQYF.

The V and J genes are TRBV4-2 and TRBJ2-6, with no clear D. Looked up from germline, CDR1 is LGHNA and CDR2 is YNFKEQ. Between the trimmed V and J ends, which lost 4 bases and 2 bases, there was a span of 12 bases. There are 16 residues in the CDR3. The CDR3 sequence is CASSPSVGAGANVLTF. CDR3 nucleotide sequence: TGTGCCAGCAGCCCTTCGGTTGGAGCTGGGGCCAACGTCCTGACTTTC.

This clone appeared a few times. This sequence joins TRBV6-5 and TRBJ1-2, with 10 bases matching TRBD1. Losses at the gene ends were 6 bases for V and 4 bases for J; bases not matched to a gene: 8. This CDR3 contains 15 residues. The germline gives CDR1 MNHEY, CDR2 SVGAGI. Here the CDR3 DNA reads TGTGCCAGCAGGCGTAGGGACAGGGGAGGCTATGGCTACACCTTC. Translating gives CASRRRDRGGYGYTF.

This clone was found once. The gene calls are TRBV10-3 and TRBJ1-5, with TRBD1 identical over 10 bases. CDR1 ENHRY and CDR2 SYGVKD come from the germline V gene. The CDR3 has 18 amino acids. V dropped 0 bases and J dropped 1; count of bases not matched to a gene: 6. The CDR3 protein is CAISESGQGIQSNQPQHF. The CDR3 DNA is TGTGCCATCAGTGAGTCGGGACAGGGGATTCAGAGCAATCAGCCCCAGCATTTT.